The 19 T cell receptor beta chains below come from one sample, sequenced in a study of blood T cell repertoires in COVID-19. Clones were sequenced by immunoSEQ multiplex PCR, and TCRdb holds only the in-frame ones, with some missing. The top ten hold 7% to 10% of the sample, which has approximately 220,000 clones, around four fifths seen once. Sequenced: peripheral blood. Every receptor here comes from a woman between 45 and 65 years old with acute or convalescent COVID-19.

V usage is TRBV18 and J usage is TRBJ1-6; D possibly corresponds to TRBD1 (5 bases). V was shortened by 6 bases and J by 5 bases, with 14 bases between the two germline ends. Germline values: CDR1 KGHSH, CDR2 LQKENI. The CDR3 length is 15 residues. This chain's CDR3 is CASSARVSDNSPLHF. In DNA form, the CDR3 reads TGTGCCAGCTCGGCCAGGGTTTCGGATAATTCACCCCTCCACTTT. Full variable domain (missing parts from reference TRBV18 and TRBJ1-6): NAGVMQNPRHLVRRRGQEARLRCSPMKGHSHVYWYRQLPEEGLKFMVYLQKENIIDESGMPKERFSAEFPKEGPSILRIQQVVRGDSAAYFCASSARVSDNSPLHFGNGTRLTVT.

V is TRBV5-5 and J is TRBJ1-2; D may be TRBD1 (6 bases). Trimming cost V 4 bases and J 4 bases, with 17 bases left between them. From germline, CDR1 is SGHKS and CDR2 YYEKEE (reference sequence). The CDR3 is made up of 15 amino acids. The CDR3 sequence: CASSTLQGTIYGYTF. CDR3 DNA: TGTGCCAGCAGCACCCTACAGGGAACAATCTATGGCTACACCTTC.

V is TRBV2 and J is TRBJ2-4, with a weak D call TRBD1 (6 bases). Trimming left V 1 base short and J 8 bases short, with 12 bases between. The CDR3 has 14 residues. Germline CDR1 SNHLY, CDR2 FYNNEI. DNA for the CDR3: TGTGCCAGCAGTGAAGACAGGGTAATAGACATTCAGTACTTC. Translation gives CASSEDRVIDIQYF.

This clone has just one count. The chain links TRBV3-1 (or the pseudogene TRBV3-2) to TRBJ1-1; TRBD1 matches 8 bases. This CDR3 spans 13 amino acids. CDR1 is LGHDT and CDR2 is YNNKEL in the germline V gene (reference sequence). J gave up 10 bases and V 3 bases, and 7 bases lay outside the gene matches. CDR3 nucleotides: TGTGCCAGCAGCCATTTGGGGCAGGGGGCAGCTTTCTTT. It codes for CASSHLGQGAAFF.

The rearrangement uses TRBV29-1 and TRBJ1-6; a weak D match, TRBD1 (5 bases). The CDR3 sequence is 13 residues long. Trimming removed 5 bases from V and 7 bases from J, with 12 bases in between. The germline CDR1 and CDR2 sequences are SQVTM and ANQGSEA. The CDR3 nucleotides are TGCAGCGTTCGCTGGGGCGACAATTCACCCCTCCACTTT. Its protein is CSVRWGDNSPLHF.

This chain's CDR3 is CASRRGDRGLGNQPQHF. Written as DNA, the CDR3 is TGTGCCAGCAGAAGGGGGGACAGGGGTCTTGGGAATCAGCCCCAGCATTTT. The gene calls are TRBV27 and TRBJ1-5; 10 positions agree with TRBD1. Germline V gene sequence: CDR1 MNHEY, CDR2 SMNVEV (reference sequence). With 6 bases clipped from V and 4 bases from J, the junction kept 12 bases outside the gene matches. This CDR3 is built from 17 residues.

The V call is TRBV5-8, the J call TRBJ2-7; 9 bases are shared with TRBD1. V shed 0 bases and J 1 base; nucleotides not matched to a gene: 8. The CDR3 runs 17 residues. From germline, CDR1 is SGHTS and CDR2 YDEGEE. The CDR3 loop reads CASSLESTGTGSYEQYF. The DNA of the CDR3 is TGTGCCAGCAGCTTGGAATCGACCGGGACAGGGTCCTACGAGCAGTACTTC.

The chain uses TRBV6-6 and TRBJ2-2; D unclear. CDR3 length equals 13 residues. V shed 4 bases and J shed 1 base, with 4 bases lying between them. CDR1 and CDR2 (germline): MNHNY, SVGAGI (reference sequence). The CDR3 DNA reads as TGTGCCAGCAGTTCCAGGAACACCGGGGAGCTGTTTTTT. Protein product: CASSSRNTGELFF.

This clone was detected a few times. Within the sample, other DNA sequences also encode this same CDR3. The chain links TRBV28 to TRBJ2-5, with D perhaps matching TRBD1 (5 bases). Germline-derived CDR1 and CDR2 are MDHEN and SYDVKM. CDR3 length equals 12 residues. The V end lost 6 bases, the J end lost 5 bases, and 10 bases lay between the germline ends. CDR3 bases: TGTGCCAGCAGCCCTCCAGGGGAGACCCAGTACTTC. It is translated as CASSPPGETQYF.

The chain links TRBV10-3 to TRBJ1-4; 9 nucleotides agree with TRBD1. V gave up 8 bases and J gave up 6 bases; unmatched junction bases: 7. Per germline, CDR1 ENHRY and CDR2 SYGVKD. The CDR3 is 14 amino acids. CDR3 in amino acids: CAIGGGQGDEKLFF. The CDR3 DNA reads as TGTGCCATCGGAGGGGGACAGGGTGATGAAAAACTGTTTTTT.

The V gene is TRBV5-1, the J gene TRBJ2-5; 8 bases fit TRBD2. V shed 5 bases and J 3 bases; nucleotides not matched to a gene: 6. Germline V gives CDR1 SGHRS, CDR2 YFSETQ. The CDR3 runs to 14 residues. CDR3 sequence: CASSKLADKETQYF. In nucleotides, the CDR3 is TGCGCCAGCAGTAAACTAGCGGACAAAGAGACCCAGTACTTC.

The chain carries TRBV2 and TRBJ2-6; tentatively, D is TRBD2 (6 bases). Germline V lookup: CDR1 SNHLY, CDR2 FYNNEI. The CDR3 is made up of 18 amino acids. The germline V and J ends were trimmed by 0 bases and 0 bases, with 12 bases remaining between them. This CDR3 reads CASSEAAGLRSGANVLTF. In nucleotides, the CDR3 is TGTGCCAGCAGTGAAGCTGCGGGACTGCGCTCTGGGGCCAACGTCCTGACTTTC.

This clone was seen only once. The CDR3 coding sequence is TGTGCCAGCAGCTGGGAGATCCGGACGAATGAGCAGTTCTTC. It encodes CASSWEIRTNEQFF. The chain recombines TRBV7-9 with TRBJ2-1; possible D gene TRBD2, 5 bases. The V gene lost 4 bases and the J gene lost 7 bases, with 14 bases spanning the gap. This CDR3 region has 14 residues. Germline V gives CDR1 SEHNR, CDR2 FQNEAQ (reference sequence).

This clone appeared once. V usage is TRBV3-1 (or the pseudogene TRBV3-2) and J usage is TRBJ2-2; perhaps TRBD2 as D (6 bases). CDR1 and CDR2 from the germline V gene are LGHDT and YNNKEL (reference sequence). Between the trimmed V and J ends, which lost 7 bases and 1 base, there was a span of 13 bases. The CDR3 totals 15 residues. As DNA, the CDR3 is TGTGCCAGCACCTGGGACGGGGGGAACACCGGGGAGCTGTTTTTT. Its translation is CASTWDGGNTGELFF.

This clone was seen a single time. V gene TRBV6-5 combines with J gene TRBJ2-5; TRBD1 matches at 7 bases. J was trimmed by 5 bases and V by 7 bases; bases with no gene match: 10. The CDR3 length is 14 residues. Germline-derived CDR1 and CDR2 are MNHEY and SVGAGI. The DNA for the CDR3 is TGTGCCAGCAACCCTTTCAGGGGGAAGGAGACCCAGTACTTC. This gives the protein CASNPFRGKETQYF.

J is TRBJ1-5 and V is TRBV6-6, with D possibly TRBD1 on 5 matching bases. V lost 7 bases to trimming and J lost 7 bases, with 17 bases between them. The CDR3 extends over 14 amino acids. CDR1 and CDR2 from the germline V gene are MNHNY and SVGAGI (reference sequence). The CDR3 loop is CASTSGQGGQPQHF. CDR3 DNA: TGTGCCAGCACCTCGGGGCAGGGAGGGCAGCCCCAGCATTTT.

In DNA form, the CDR3 reads TGCGCCAGCAGTGAGCGGACTAGCTCCTACGAGCAGTACTTC. It specifies CASSERTSSYEQYF. The rearrangement joins TRBV10-2 to TRBJ2-7; 7 bases align to TRBD2. Per the germline V gene, CDR1 is WSHSY and CDR2 is SAAADI. This CDR3 has 14 amino acids. With 2 bases clipped from V and 0 bases from J, the junction kept 1 base outside the gene matches.

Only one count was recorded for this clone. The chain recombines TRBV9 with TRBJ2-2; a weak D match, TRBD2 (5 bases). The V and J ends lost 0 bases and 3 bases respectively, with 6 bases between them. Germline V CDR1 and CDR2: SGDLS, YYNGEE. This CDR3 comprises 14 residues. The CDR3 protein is CASSVAGYTGELFF. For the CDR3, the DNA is TGTGCCAGCAGCGTAGCGGGGTACACCGGGGAGCTGTTTTTT.

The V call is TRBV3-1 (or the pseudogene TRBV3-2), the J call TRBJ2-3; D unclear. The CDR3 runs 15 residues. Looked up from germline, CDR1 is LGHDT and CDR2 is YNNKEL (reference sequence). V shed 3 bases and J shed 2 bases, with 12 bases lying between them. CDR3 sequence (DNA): TGTGCCAGCAGCCACCCGGGTAGTCTCACAGATACGCAGTATTTT. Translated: CASSHPGSLTDTQYF.